This T cell receptor (beta chain) derives from a study of blood T cell repertoires in COVID-19. This table comes from immunoSEQ multiplex PCR, and its TCRdb copy is limited to in-frame clones, with some not included. The sample includes roughly 150,000 clones, around 80% seen only once; the top ten take about 19%. Trimming at V came to 6 bases and at J to 4 bases, leaving 4 bases not matched to a gene. The CDR3 sequence is 12 residues long. Looked up from germline, CDR1 is SQVTM and CDR2 is ANQGSEA. The clonotype was recovered from a woman in her seventies who had recovered from COVID-19. Sequencing used peripheral blood. The chain links TRBV29-1 to TRBJ1-1; 8 nucleotides align to TRBD1. The CDR3: CSVTTGGTEAFF. CDR3 DNA: TGCAGCGTGACTACAGGGGGCACTGAAGCTTTCTTT.